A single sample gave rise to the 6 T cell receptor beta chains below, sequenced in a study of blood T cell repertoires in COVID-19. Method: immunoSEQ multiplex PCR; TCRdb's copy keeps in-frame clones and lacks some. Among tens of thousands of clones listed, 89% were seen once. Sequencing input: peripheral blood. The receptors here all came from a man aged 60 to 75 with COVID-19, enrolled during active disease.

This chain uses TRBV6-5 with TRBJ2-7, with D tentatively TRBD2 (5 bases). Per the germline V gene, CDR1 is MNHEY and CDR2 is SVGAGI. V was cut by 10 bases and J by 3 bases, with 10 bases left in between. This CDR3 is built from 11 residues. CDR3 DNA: TGTGCCACCAGGACTGGCTACGAGCAGTACTTC. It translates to CATRTGYEQYF.

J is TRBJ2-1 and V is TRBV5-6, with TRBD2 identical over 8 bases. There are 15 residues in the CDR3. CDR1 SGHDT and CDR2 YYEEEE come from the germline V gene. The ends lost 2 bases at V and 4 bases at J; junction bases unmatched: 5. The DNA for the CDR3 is TGTGCCAGCAGCTTAGCGGGAGCGGGGTACAATGAGCAGTTCTTC. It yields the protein CASSLAGAGYNEQFF.

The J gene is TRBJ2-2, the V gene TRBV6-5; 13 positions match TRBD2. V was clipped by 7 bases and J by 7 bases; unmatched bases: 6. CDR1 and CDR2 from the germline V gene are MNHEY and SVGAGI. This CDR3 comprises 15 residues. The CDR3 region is CASTQLAGGGGELFF. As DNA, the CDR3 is TGTGCCAGCACCCAACTAGCGGGAGGGGGCGGGGAGCTGTTTTTT.

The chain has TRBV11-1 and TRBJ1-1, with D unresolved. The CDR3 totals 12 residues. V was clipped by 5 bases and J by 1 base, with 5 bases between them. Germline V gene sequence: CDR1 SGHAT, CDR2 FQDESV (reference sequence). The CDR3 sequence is CASSTQNTEAFF. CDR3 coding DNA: TGTGCCAGCAGCACTCAGAACACTGAAGCTTTCTTT.

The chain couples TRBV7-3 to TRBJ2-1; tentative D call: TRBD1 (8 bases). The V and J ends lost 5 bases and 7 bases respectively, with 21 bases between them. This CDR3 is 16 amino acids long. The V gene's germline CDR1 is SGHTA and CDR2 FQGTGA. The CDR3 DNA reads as TGTGCCAGCAGCCCCTACGGACAGGGAGGGAGGAATGAGCAGTTCTTC. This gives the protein CASSPYGQGGRNEQFF.

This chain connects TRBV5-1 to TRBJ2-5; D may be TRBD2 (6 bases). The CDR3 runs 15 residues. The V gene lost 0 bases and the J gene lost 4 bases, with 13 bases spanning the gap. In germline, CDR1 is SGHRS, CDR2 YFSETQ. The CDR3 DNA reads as TGCGCCAGCAGCTTGGAAAATGTGGGAGGAGAGACCCAGTACTTC. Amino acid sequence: CASSLENVGGETQYF. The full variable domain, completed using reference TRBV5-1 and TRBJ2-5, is KAGVTQTPRYLIKTRGQQVTLSCSPISGHRSVSWYQQTPGQGLQFLFEYFSETQRNKGNFPGRFSGRQFSNSRSEMNVSTLELGDSALYLCASSLENVGGETQYFGPGTRLLVL.